These 19 T cell receptor beta chains were sequenced from one sample in a study of blood T cell repertoires in COVID-19. Clones were sequenced by immunoSEQ multiplex PCR, and TCRdb holds only the in-frame ones, with some missing. Among about 210,000 clones listed, roughly 80% were seen once. Sequenced material: peripheral blood. All receptors derive from a man between 60 and 75 years old with acute or convalescent COVID-19.

The rearrangement uses TRBV12-5 and TRBJ2-7; D is uncertain. Per the germline V gene, CDR1 is LGHNT and CDR2 is FRNRAP. The CDR3 has 16 residues. The V and J ends lost 4 bases and 3 bases respectively, with 19 bases between them. CDR3 bases: TGTGCTAGTGGTTCATCCTCCTCAGGCTCCGGCTACGAGCAGTACTTC. Protein sequence: CASGSSSSGSGYEQYF.

This clone was seen only once. The chain combines TRBV5-1 with TRBJ2-3; 9 bases fit TRBD2. CDR3 length: 16 amino acids. V lost 4 bases and J lost 0; bases outside the gene matches: 6. CDR1 is SGHRS, CDR2 YFSETQ, per germline. DNA of the CDR3: TGCGCCAGCAGCCCACGCGGGAGGGGTAGCACAGATACGCAGTATTTT. This sequence encodes CASSPRGRGSTDTQYF.

The chain employs TRBV10-2 and TRBJ2-5; D is unclear. Germline CDR1 is WSHSY and CDR2 is SAAADI. The V end lost 3 bases, the J end lost 6 bases, and 20 bases lay between the germline ends. CDR3 size: 16 residues. The CDR3 is CASSEGSLTLGKTQYF. CDR3 DNA sequence: TGCGCCAGCAGTGAAGGCAGCCTAACCCTAGGAAAGACCCAGTACTTC.

This chain joins TRBV5-1 and TRBJ1-1, with D perhaps matching TRBD1 (6 bases). The ends were cut back, 4 bases at V and 0 bases at J, with 13 bases in the middle. The germline CDR1 and CDR2 sequences are SGHRS and YFSETQ. The CDR3 is 15 residues long. The CDR3 DNA is TGCGCCAGCAGCCAACGGACAGCTATGAACACTGAAGCTTTCTTT. Its translation is CASSQRTAMNTEAFF.

V and J are TRBV4-2 and TRBJ2-2; 9 bases agree with TRBD2. CDR1 and CDR2 from the germline V gene are LGHNA and YNFKEQ. The CDR3 consists of 17 residues. The V gene end was trimmed by 1 base and the J gene end by 1 base; junction bases not matched to a gene: 4. CDR3 DNA: TGTGCCAGCAGCCAAGGGGATAGCGGGGGGAACACCGGGGAGCTGTTTTTT. It is translated as CASSQGDSGGNTGELFF.

J is TRBJ2-7 and V is TRBV10-2; D possibly corresponds to TRBD1 (6 bases). Germline CDR1 WSHSY, CDR2 SAAADI. This CDR3 comprises 13 residues. Trimming cost V 2 bases and J 6 bases, with 11 bases left between them. This CDR3 is CASSERTVAEQYF. The CDR3 DNA reads as TGCGCCAGCAGTGAGAGGACAGTTGCCGAGCAGTACTTC.

V usage is TRBV11-2 and J usage is TRBJ1-1; 7 nucleotides match TRBD1. Losses at the gene ends were 7 bases for V and 0 bases for J; bases not matched to a gene: 11. This CDR3 has 16 residues. Germline V lookup: CDR1 SGHAT, CDR2 FQNNGV. Here the CDR3 reads CASIPPYRGMNTEAFF. CDR3 nucleotides: TGTGCCAGCATCCCCCCATACAGGGGCATGAACACTGAAGCTTTCTTT.

The J gene is TRBJ1-4, the V gene TRBV13; D possibly corresponds to TRBD1 (5 bases). The germline V gene encodes CDR1 PRHDT and CDR2 FYEKMQ (reference sequence). V was cut by 5 bases and J by 0 bases, with 13 bases left in between. The CDR3 is 16 amino acids. In nucleotides, the CDR3 is TGTGCCAGCAGCCCCGAACGACAGTCAACTAATGAAAAACTGTTTTTT. It codes for CASSPERQSTNEKLFF.

With respect to this clone: The same CDR3 can be traced to other DNA sequences in this sample. This rearrangement joins TRBV7-9 to TRBJ2-1; 12 bases line up with TRBD2. The V segment lost 2 bases and the J segment 9 bases; nucleotides outside the gene matches: 5. CDR1 and CDR2 (germline): SEHNR, FQNEAQ (reference sequence). This CDR3 is 15 amino acids long. The CDR3 here is CASSLLAGGPGEQFF. In DNA form, the CDR3 reads TGTGCCAGCAGCTTACTAGCGGGAGGGCCCGGTGAGCAGTTCTTC.

This clone was counted once. The V and J genes are TRBV2 and TRBJ1-5; D possibly corresponds to TRBD1 (5 bases). Germline values: CDR1 SNHLY, CDR2 FYNNEI. V was shortened by 4 bases and J by 7 bases, with 14 bases between the two germline ends. CDR3 length equals 14 residues. In DNA, the CDR3 is TGTGCCAGCAGTGGGGACTACAAGCGACAGCCCCAGCATTTT. Residues: CASSGDYKRQPQHF.

The chain carries TRBV9 and TRBJ2-2; D is unclear. Germline values: CDR1 SGDLS, CDR2 YYNGEE. The V gene lost 0 bases and the J gene lost 0 bases, with 12 bases spanning the gap. CDR3 length: 17 residues. The CDR3 DNA reads TGTGCCAGCAGCGTAGCAGACATCGGTACGAACACCGGGGAGCTGTTTTTT. Its translation: CASSVADIGTNTGELFF.

This chain links TRBV4-1 with TRBJ2-2; 7 bases map to TRBD1. Germline V gene sequence: CDR1 MGHRA, CDR2 YSYEKL. J gave up 0 bases and V 3 bases, and 1 base lay outside the gene matches. The CDR3 is 15 residues long. DNA for the CDR3: TGCGCCAGCAGCCAGGGGACAGCGAACACCGGGGAGCTGTTTTTT. Protein sequence: CASSQGTANTGELFF.

The chain recombines TRBV5-1 with TRBJ1-1; D is perhaps TRBD1 (5 bases). CDR3 length: 14 amino acids. The germline V gene has CDR1 SGHRS and CDR2 YFSETQ. V was pared by 4 bases and J by 1 base, with 11 bases between. The CDR3, as DNA: TGCGCCAGCAGCAACGACGGACAGAACACTGAAGCTTTCTTT. Its translation is CASSNDGQNTEAFF.

This chain connects TRBV19 to TRBJ1-2, with 7 nucleotides matching TRBD1. The CDR3 covers 14 residues. The trim removed 3 bases at V and 5 bases at J, leaving 6 bases unmatched. The germline V gene encodes CDR1 LNHDA and CDR2 SQIVND (reference sequence). CDR3 amino acids: CASSIWTGKYGYTF. In nucleotides, the CDR3 is TGTGCCAGTAGTATCTGGACAGGAAAGTATGGCTACACCTTC.

The V gene is TRBV18, the J gene TRBJ1-5; D perhaps matches TRBD1 (5 bases). CDR1 is KGHSH and CDR2 is LQKENI in the germline V gene. The length of the CDR3 is 15 residues. V was pared by 3 bases and J by 0 bases, with 9 bases between. The CDR3 protein is CASSPGLTSNQPQHF. The CDR3 DNA is TGTGCCAGCTCACCGGGACTGACTAGCAATCAGCCCCAGCATTTT. Together with reference TRBV18 and TRBJ1-5, the CDR3 gives the full variable domain: NAGVMQNPRHLVRRRGQEARLRCSPMKGHSHVYWYRQLPEEGLKFMVYLQKENIIDESGMPKERFSAEFPKEGPSILRIQQVVRGDSAAYFCASSPGLTSNQPQHFGDGTRLSIL.

The chain recombines TRBV4-3 with TRBJ2-3, with 7 bases matching TRBD2. The V and J ends lost 0 bases and 2 bases, in that order; junction bases with no gene match: 5. Germline CDR1 is LGHNA and CDR2 is YSLEER. The CDR3 has 16 amino acids. CDR3 residues: CASSQDPAGLTDTQYF. The CDR3 coding sequence is TGCGCCAGCAGCCAAGATCCAGCGGGGCTCACAGATACGCAGTATTTT.

J is TRBJ2-5 and V is TRBV2; 10 nucleotides align to TRBD2. Germline CDR1 is SNHLY and CDR2 is FYNNEI. V was clipped by 6 bases and J by 4 bases; unmatched bases: 5. CDR3 size: 14 residues. The CDR3: CASRRSGGGETQYF. In nucleotides, the CDR3 is TGTGCCAGCAGGCGGAGCGGGGGGGGAGAGACCCAGTACTTC.

The rearrangement uses TRBV6-5 and TRBJ1-2; D gene uncertain. V was clipped by 7 bases and J by 8 bases, with 17 bases between them. Per the germline V gene, CDR1 is MNHEY and CDR2 is SVGAGI. CDR3 length equals 13 residues. This CDR3 is CASTRLEGEGYTF. The DNA of the CDR3 is TGTGCCAGCACACGGCTGGAGGGTGAAGGCTACACCTTC.

The rearrangement links TRBV6-1 to TRBJ1-5, with a possible D match to TRBD1 (5 bases). Germline CDR1 MNHNS, CDR2 SASEGT. Trimming left V 2 bases short and J 6 bases short, with 14 bases between. The CDR3 sequence is 15 residues long. The CDR3 DNA reads TGTGCCAGCAGTGAATCGTGGGGCGGGGGTCAGCCCCAGCATTTT. As protein: CASSESWGGGQPQHF.